This TCR beta chain was recorded in a study of graft-versus-host responses after intestinal transplantation. Study background: Transplants were multivisceral, liver-intestinal, or isolated intestinal. Every recipient had anti-thymocyte globulin induction and roughly three years of tacrolimus plus steroids.

V lost 0 bases to trimming and J lost 6 bases, with 12 bases between them. From germline, CDR1 is ENHRY and CDR2 SYGVKD. This CDR3 contains 14 residues. Points on this clone: The antigen is unknown.

Sequenced by immunoSEQ multiplex PCR; TCRdb stores in-frame clones only, minus some. Of about 78,000 clones listed, around 87% are singletons. Study observations and caveats: In recipient marrow, GvH clones were found, and some appeared first in ileum or blood. Subjects displaying graft-donor T cell macrochimerism possessed elevated graft-versus-host to host-versus-graft clonal ratios inside allografts.

This chain uses TRBV10-3 with TRBJ2-7, with TRBD1 as a possible D gene (5 bases). This TCR came from a human donor who was the organ donor for an intestinal transplant. The sequenced sample was unstimulated CD8+ T cells sorted from spleen or lymph node cells, obtained before transplant. This chain's CDR3 is CAISESGAGSEQYV. CDR3 nucleotide sequence: TGTGCCATCAGTGAGTCAGGGGCTGGGTCCGAGCAGTACGTC.